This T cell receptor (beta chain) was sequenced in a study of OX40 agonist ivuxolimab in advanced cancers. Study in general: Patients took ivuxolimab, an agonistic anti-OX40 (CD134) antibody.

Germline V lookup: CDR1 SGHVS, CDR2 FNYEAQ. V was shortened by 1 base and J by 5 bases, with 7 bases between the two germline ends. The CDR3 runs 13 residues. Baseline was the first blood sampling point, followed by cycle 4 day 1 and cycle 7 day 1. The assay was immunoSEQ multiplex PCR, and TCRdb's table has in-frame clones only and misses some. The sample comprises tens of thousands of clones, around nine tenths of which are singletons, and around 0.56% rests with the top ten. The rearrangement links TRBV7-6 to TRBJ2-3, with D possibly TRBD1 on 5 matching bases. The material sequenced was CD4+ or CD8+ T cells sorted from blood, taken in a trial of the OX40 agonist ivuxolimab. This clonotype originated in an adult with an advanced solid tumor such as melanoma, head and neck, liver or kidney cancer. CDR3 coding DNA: TGTGCCAGCAGCTTAGAGGGGATAGATACGCAGTATTTT. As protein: CASSLEGIDTQYF.